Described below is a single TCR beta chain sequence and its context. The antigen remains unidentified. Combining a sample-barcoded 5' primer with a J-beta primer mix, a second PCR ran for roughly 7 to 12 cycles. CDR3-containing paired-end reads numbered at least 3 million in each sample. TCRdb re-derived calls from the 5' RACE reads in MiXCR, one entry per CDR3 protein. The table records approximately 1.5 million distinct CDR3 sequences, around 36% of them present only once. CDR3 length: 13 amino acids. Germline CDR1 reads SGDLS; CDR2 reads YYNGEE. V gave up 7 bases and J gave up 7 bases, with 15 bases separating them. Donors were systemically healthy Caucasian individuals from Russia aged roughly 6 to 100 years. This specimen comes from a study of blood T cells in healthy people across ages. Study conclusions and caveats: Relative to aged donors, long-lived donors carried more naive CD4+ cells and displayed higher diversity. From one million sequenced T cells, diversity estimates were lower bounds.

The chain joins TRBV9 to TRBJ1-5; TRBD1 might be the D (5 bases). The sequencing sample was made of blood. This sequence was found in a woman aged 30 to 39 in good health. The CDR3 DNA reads TGTGCCAGCTCAGATGGGGCAAGGCAGCCCCAGCATTTT. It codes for CASSDGARQPQHF.